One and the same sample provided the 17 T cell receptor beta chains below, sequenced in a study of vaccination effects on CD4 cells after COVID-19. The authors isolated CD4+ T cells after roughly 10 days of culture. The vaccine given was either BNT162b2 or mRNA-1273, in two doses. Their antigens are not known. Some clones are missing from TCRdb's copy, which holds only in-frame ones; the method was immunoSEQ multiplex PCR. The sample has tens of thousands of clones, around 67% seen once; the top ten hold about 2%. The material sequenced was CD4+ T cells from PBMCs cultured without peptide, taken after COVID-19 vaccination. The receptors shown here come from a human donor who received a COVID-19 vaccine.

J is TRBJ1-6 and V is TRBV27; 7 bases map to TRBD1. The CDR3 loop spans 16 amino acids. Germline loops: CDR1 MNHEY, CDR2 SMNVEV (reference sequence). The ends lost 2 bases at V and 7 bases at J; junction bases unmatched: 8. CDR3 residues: CASSLGTAGGNSPLHF. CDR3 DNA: TGTGCCAGCAGTTTAGGGACAGCCGGAGGGAATTCACCCCTCCACTTT.

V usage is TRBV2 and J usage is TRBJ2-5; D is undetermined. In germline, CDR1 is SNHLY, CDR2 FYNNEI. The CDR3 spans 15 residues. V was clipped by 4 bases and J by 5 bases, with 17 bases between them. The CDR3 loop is CASSGPMTRGETQYF. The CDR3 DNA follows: TGTGCCAGCAGTGGCCCGATGACACGTGGGGAGACCCAGTACTTC.

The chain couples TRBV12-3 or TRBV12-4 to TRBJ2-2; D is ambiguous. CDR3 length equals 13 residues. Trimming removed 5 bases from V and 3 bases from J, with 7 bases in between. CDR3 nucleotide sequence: TGTGCCAGCAGTCCAAGGGACACCGGGGAGCTGTTTTTT. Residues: CASSPRDTGELFF.

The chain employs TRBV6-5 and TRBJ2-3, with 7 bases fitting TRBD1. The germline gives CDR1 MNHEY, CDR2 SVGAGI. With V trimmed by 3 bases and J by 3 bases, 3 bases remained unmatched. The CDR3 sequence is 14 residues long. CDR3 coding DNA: TGTGCCAGCAGTTATGACAGGGCGACAGATACGCAGTATTTT. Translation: CASSYDRATDTQYF.

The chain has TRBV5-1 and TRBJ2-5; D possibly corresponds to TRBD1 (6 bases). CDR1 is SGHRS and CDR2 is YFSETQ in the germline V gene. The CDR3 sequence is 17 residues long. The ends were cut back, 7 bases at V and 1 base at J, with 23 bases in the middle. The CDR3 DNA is TGCGCCAGCGGAGCGTGGTTGGGGACACCAGTCCAAGAGACCCAGTACTTC. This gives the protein CASGAWLGTPVQETQYF.

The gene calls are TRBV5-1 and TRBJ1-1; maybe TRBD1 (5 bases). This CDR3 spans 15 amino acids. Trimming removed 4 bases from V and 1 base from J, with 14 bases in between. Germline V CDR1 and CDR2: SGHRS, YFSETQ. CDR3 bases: TGCGCCAGCAGCCTTCTTGGCACAGGGAACACTGAAGCTTTCTTT. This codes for CASSLLGTGNTEAFF.

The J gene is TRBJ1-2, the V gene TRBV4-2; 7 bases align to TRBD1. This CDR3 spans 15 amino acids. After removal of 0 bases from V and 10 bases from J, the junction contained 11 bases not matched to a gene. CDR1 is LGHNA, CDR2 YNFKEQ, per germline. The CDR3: CASSQDYRTGMVYTF. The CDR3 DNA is TGTGCCAGCAGCCAAGATTATCGGACAGGAATGGTCTACACCTTC.

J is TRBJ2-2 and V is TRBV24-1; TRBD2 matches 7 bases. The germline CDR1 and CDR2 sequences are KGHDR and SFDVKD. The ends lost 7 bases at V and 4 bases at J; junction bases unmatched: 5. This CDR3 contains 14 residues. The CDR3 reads CATRSGATTGELFF. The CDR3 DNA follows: TGTGCCACCAGGAGCGGGGCTACCACCGGGGAGCTGTTTTTT.

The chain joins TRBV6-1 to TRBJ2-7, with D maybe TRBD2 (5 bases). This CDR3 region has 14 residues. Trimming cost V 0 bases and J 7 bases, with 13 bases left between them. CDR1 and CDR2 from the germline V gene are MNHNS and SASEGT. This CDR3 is CASSEALPTGEQYV. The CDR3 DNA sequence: TGTGCCAGCAGTGAAGCTCTTCCAACGGGAGAGCAGTACGTC.

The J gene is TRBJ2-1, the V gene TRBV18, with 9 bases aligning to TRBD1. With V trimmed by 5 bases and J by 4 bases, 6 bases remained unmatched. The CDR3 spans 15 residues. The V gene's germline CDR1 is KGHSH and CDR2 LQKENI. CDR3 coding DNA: TGTGCCAGCTCAGGACAGGGGAGCCCTTACAATGAGCAGTTCTTC. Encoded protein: CASSGQGSPYNEQFF.

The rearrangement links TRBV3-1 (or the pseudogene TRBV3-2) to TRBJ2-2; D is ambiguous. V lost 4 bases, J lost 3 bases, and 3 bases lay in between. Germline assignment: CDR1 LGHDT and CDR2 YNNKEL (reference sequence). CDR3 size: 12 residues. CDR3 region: CASSRYTGELFF. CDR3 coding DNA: TGTGCCAGCAGCCGATACACCGGGGAGCTGTTTTTT.

CDR3 sequence reads: CASSTTGGNTDTQYF. Written as DNA, the CDR3 is TGCGCCAGCAGCACGACAGGGGGAAACACAGATACGCAGTATTTT. This sequence joins TRBV5-1 and TRBJ2-3; the match to TRBD1 covers 9 bases. The CDR3 length is 15 residues. Germline values: CDR1 SGHRS, CDR2 YFSETQ. V was clipped by 4 bases and J by 2 bases; unmatched bases: 5.

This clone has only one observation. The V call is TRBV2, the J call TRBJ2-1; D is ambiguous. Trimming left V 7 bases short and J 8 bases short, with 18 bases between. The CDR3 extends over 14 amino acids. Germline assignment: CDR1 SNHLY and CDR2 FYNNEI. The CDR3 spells CASNRHARLDEQFF. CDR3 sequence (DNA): TGTGCCAGCAATAGACATGCCCGGTTAGATGAGCAGTTCTTC.

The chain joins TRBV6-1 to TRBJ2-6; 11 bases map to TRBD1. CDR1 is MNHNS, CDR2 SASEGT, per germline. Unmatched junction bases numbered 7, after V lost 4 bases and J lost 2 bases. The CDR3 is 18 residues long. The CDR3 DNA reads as TGTGCCAGCAGTGCCCGGGACAGGGGGATCGCTGGGGCCAACGTCCTGACTTTC. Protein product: CASSARDRGIAGANVLTF.

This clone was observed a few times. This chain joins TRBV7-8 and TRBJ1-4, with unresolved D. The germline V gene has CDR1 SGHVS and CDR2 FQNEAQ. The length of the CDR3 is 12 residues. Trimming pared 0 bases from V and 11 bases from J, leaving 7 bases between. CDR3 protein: CASSLAPGKLFF. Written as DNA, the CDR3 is TGTGCCAGCAGCTTAGCGCCAGGCAAACTGTTTTTT.

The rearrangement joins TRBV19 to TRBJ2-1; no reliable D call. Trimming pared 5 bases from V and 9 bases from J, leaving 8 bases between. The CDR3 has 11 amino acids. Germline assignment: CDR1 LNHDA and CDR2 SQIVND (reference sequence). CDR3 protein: CASSGRSEQFF. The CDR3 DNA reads TGTGCCAGTAGTGGAAGAAGTGAGCAGTTCTTC.

In nucleotides, the CDR3 is TGTGCCAGCAGCCCGTACAGGGGGCTTACAGGAAACACCATATATTTT. Protein sequence: CASSPYRGLTGNTIYF. The genes are TRBV3-1 (or the pseudogene TRBV3-2) and TRBJ1-3; 9 bases are shared with TRBD1. CDR1 and CDR2 (germline): LGHDT, YNNKEL (reference sequence). Germline trimming cut 4 bases from V and 4 bases from J; bases unmatched to any gene: 8. The CDR3 contains 16 residues.